One sample yielded the 18 T cell receptor beta chains listed below, sequenced in a study of blood T cells in healthy people across ages. Primed by a sample-barcoded 5' primer and a J-beta primer mix, a second PCR proceeded for roughly 7 to 12 cycles. TCRdb re-called the 5' RACE reads with MiXCR, one entry per CDR3 protein. The repertoire holds 500,000 to 650,000 distinct CDR3 sequences, with around a quarter as singletons. The sample was also linked to a second study, of T cells of mothers and their children.

Input material: blood. These receptors were collected from a boy aged 2 to 10 in good health.

This chain joins TRBV4-3 and TRBJ2-4; D possibly corresponds to TRBD1 (5 bases). Trimming stripped 0 bases from V and 0 bases from J, with 9 bases between. Per the germline V gene, CDR1 is LGHNA and CDR2 is YSLEER. The CDR3 has 16 amino acids. The CDR3 DNA is TGCGCCAGCAGCCAAGAGACAGCGCTAGCCAAAAACATTCAGTACTTC. Encoded protein: CASSQETALAKNIQYF.

The chain uses TRBV29-1 and TRBJ2-2, with 12 bases lining up with TRBD1. Germline CDR1 SQVTM, CDR2 ANQGSEA. Germline trimming cut 7 bases from V and 8 bases from J; bases unmatched to any gene: 8. There are 14 residues in the CDR3. CDR3 in DNA: TGCAGCGCGGGACAGGGGGCGGAAAATGGGGAGCTGTTTTTT. Its translation: CSAGQGAENGELFF.

This clonotype was observed a few times. The rearrangement joins TRBV9 to TRBJ2-1; D is unclear. The length of the CDR3 is 16 residues. Trimming stripped 1 base from V and 0 bases from J, with 11 bases between. Per germline, CDR1 SGDLS and CDR2 YYNGEE. The CDR3 protein is CASSVRAESSYNEQFF. DNA for the CDR3: TGTGCCAGCAGCGTAAGGGCGGAGAGCTCCTACAATGAGCAGTTCTTC.

The chain uses TRBV30 and TRBJ2-2; D is uncertain. Germline loops: CDR1 GTSNPN, CDR2 SVGIG (reference sequence). Trimming pared 0 bases from V and 6 bases from J, leaving 2 bases between. CDR3 size: 11 residues. The CDR3 nucleotides are TGTGCCTGGAGTGTCTCCGGGGAGCTGTTTTTT. This encodes CAWSVSGELFF.

This clonotype came up a few times. The chain's CDR3 is CSARDSPFTEAFF. CDR3 coding DNA: TGCAGTGCTCGGGACAGTCCGTTCACTGAAGCTTTCTTT. The V call is TRBV20-1, the J call TRBJ1-1, with TRBD1 identical over 7 bases. There are 13 residues in the CDR3. Germline values: CDR1 DFQATT, CDR2 SNEGSKA (reference sequence). V lost 5 bases and J lost 4; bases outside the gene matches: 7.

This clonotype was observed a few times. The chain joins TRBV7-2 to TRBJ1-2, with no clear D. From germline, CDR1 is SGHTA and CDR2 FQGNSA. The V and J ends lost 1 base and 4 bases respectively, with 7 bases between them. The CDR3 extends over 13 amino acids. CDR3 nucleotide sequence: TGTGCCAGCAGCTTAGAGTTTCTCTATGGCTACACCTTC. Translated, it gives CASSLEFLYGYTF.

In its sample, this clonotype was seen a few times. The chain joins TRBV20-1 to TRBJ2-7; 7 bases are a match to TRBD2. J lost 4 bases, V lost 1 base, and 13 bases had no gene match. Per the germline V gene, CDR1 is DFQATT and CDR2 is SNEGSKA (reference sequence). CDR3 length equals 16 residues. CDR3 residues: CSARVPGLVTRYEQYF. CDR3 bases: TGCAGTGCTAGAGTTCCCGGACTAGTAACGAGGTACGAGCAGTACTTC.

The V and J genes are TRBV9 and TRBJ2-2; the match to TRBD2 covers 9 bases. The V gene end was trimmed by 0 bases and the J gene end by 6 bases; junction bases not matched to a gene: 3. Germline V gene lookup returns CDR1 SGDLS and CDR2 YYNGEE. The CDR3 is 15 residues long. CDR3 sequence reads: CASSVVSGSAGELFF. CDR3 coding DNA: TGTGCCAGCAGCGTAGTTAGCGGGAGCGCCGGGGAGCTGTTTTTT.

The rearrangement links TRBV6-1 to TRBJ1-1; 9 bases line up with TRBD1. The CDR3 totals 14 residues. CDR1 is MNHNS, CDR2 SASEGT, per germline. Trimming cost V 4 bases and J 3 bases; bases outside gene matches: 3. CDR3 in amino acids: CASSAQGADTEAFF. The DNA of the CDR3 is TGTGCCAGCAGTGCACAGGGGGCTGACACTGAAGCTTTCTTT.

This chain uses TRBV6-5 with TRBJ2-1, with D hard to call. Germline V gene lookup returns CDR1 MNHEY and CDR2 SVGAGI. Deletions cut 4 bases from V and 3 bases from J, with 10 bases between. This CDR3 spans 14 amino acids. The CDR3: CASSFRLGYNEQFF. In DNA form, the CDR3 reads TGTGCCAGCAGTTTTCGATTGGGCTACAATGAGCAGTTCTTC.

This clonotype was found many times. V and J are TRBV12-3 or TRBV12-4 and TRBJ2-6; D remains unclear. The CDR3 spans 13 residues. V lost 4 bases, J lost 3 bases, and 4 bases lay in between. The DNA of the CDR3 is TGTGCCAGCAGTTCAGGTGGGGCCAACGTCCTGACTTTC. It translates to CASSSGGANVLTF.

This clonotype came up a few times. The chain uses TRBV3-1 and TRBJ2-2; D may be TRBD2 (5 bases). Trimming shortened V by 2 bases and J by 4 bases, and 17 bases separated the two germline ends. CDR1 and CDR2 (germline): LGHDT, YNNKEL (reference sequence). This CDR3 contains 17 residues. CDR3 protein: CASSQPSGLESTGELFF. The CDR3 nucleotides read TGTGCCAGCAGCCAACCCTCGGGGTTGGAGAGCACCGGGGAGCTGTTTTTT.

This clonotype occurred a few times. The chain couples TRBV6-1 to TRBJ1-4; D unclear. Germline V gene lookup returns CDR1 MNHNS and CDR2 SASEGT. This CDR3 is 13 amino acids long. Trimming stripped 7 bases from V and 8 bases from J, with 14 bases between. Written as DNA, the CDR3 is TGTGCCAGCACCGGAACCCGTGTCGAAAAACTGTTTTTT. Its protein is CASTGTRVEKLFF.

The gene calls are TRBV12-3 or TRBV12-4 and TRBJ2-5, with 7 bases identical to TRBD2. The J segment lost 4 bases and the V segment lost 7 bases, leaving 12 bases of the junction unmatched. The CDR3 loop spans 15 amino acids. The CDR3 reads CASKVGSGLGETQYF. The CDR3 bases are TGTGCCAGCAAAGTCGGTAGCGGGTTGGGAGAGACCCAGTACTTC.

This sequence joins TRBV29-1 and TRBJ1-2, with TRBD1 matching 8 bases. Germline CDR1 and CDR2: SQVTM and ANQGSEA. V gave up 7 bases and J gave up 4 bases; unmatched junction bases: 5. The CDR3 spans 12 residues. This CDR3 is CSANDRGYGYTF. CDR3 bases: TGCAGCGCTAACGACAGGGGCTATGGCTACACCTTC.

This clonotype has more than one count but fewer than ten. The gene calls are TRBV10-3 and TRBJ2-3; D may be TRBD1 (5 bases). There are 15 residues in the CDR3. The V end lost 7 bases, the J end lost 7 bases, and 21 bases lay between the germline ends. Germline CDR1 reads ENHRY; CDR2 reads SYGVKD. CDR3 coding DNA: TGTGCCATCACCTCCCCGAGGACCCAGGGCTATACGCAGTATTTT. Protein sequence: CAITSPRTQGYTQYF.

This chain uses TRBV3-1 with TRBJ2-1, with D tentatively TRBD2 (5 bases). The germline gives CDR1 LGHDT, CDR2 YNNKEL (reference sequence). Trimming left V 6 bases short and J 0 bases short, with 12 bases between. The CDR3 extends over 15 amino acids. The CDR3 reads CASSETKLSYNEQFF. DNA for the CDR3: TGTGCCAGCAGTGAGACTAAACTCTCCTACAATGAGCAGTTCTTC.

The chain carries TRBV29-1 and TRBJ1-4; D is perhaps TRBD1 (5 bases). The CDR3 contains 13 residues. The V gene lost 6 bases and the J gene lost 8 bases, with 16 bases spanning the gap. Germline V CDR1 and CDR2: SQVTM, ANQGSEA. CDR3 sequence: CSVPGPNPEKLFF. The CDR3 coding sequence is TGCAGCGTGCCGGGACCCAACCCGGAAAAACTGTTTTTT. The full variable domain, its missing parts supplied by reference TRBV29-1 and TRBJ1-4, is SAVISQKPSRDICQRGTSLTIQCQVDSQVTMMFWYRQQPGQSLTLIATANQGSEATYESGFVIDKFPISRPNLTFSTLTVSNMSPEDSSIYLCSVPGPNPEKLFFGSGTQLSVL.